This T cell receptor (beta chain) was obtained from a study of blood T cells in healthy people across ages. Per sample, no less than 5 micrograms of total RNA were extracted. Findings and limits, study-wide: Estimated diversity, derived from one million T cells, was regarded as an underestimate.

The ends lost 4 bases at V and 5 bases at J; junction bases unmatched: 9. The CDR3 is 16 amino acids. The V gene's germline CDR1 is SGHRS and CDR2 YFSETQ. A note on this clonotype: Its specificity is not known.

A second PCR of 7 to 11 cycles used a sample-barcoded 5' primer and a J-beta primer mix. Every sample produced at least 2.5 million CDR3-containing paired-end reads. TCRdb independently ran MiXCR on the 5' RACE reads; one entry per CDR3 protein. The sample holds about 1.6 million distinct CDR3 sequences, approximately 32% seen once. The receptor comes from a woman aged 30 to 39 in good health. The chain carries TRBV5-1 and TRBJ2-5; 12 bases map to TRBD1. The sequencing sample was made of blood. The CDR3 DNA follows: TGCGCCAGCAGCCAATCCGGGACAGGGGGCAGGGAGACCCAGTACTTC. Translated, it gives CASSQSGTGGRETQYF.